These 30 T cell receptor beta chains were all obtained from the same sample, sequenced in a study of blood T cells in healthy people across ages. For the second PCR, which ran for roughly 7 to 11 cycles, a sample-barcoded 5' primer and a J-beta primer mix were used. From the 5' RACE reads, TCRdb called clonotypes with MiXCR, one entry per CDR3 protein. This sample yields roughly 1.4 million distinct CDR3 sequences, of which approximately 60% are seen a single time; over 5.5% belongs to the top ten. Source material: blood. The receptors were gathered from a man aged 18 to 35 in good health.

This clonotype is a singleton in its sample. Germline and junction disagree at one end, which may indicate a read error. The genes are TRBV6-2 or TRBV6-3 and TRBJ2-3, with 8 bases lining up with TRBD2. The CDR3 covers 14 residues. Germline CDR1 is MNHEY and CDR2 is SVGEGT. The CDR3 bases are TGTGCCAGCAGTTCAGCGGGGGCCACAGATTCGCAGTATTTT. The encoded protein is CASSSAGATDSQYF.

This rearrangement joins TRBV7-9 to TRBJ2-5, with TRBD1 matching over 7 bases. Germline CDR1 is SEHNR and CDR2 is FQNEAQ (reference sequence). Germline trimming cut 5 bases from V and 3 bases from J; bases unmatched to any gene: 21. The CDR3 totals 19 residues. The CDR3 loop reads CASSPSTPVGGLGKETQYF. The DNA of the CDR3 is TGTGCCAGCAGCCCCAGCACTCCCGTAGGGGGCTTAGGGAAAGAGACCCAGTACTTC.

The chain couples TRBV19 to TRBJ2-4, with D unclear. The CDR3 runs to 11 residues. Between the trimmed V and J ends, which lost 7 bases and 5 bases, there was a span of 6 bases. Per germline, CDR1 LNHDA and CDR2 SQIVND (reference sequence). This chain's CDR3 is CASKMENIQYF. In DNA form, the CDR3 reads TGTGCCAGTAAAATGGAAAACATTCAGTACTTC. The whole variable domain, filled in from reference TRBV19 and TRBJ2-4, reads DGGITQSPKYLFRKEGQNVTLSCEQNLNHDAMYWYRQDPGQGLRLIYYSQIVNDFQKGDIAEGYSVSREKKESFPLTVTSAQKNPTAFYLCASKMENIQYFGAGTRLSVL.

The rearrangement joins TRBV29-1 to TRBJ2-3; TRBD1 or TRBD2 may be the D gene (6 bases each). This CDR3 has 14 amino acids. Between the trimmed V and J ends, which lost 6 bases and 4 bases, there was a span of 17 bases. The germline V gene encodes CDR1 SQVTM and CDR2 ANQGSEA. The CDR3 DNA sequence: TGCAGCGTGCAACTAGCCGGGGGCCCAGATACGCAGTATTTT. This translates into CSVQLAGGPDTQYF.

CDR3 sequence reads: CASSQDLTGDYNEQFF. CDR3 in DNA: TGTGCCAGCAGCCAAGACTTAACAGGGGACTACAATGAGCAGTTCTTC. The gene calls are TRBV3-1 and TRBJ2-1; 7 bases fit TRBD1. Germline lookup yields CDR1 LGHDT and CDR2 YNNKEL (reference sequence). The CDR3 consists of 16 residues. V gave up 0 bases and J gave up 3 bases; unmatched junction bases: 5.

Here the CDR3 reads CASSFDPTTYEQYF. As DNA, the CDR3 is TGTGCCAGCAGCTTCGATCCGACTACCTACGAGCAGTACTTC. This chain connects TRBV7-2 to TRBJ2-7; TRBD2 might be the D (5 bases). Germline V gene sequence: CDR1 SGHTA, CDR2 FQGNSA. V lost 3 bases and J 2 bases, leaving 11 bases between the germline ends. CDR3 length: 14 residues.

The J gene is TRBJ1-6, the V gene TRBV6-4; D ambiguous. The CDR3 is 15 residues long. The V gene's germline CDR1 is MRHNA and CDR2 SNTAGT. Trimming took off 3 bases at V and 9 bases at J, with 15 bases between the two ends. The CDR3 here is CASSEEVQGSSPLHF. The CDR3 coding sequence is TGTGCCAGCAGTGAGGAGGTCCAAGGAAGTTCACCCCTCCACTTT.

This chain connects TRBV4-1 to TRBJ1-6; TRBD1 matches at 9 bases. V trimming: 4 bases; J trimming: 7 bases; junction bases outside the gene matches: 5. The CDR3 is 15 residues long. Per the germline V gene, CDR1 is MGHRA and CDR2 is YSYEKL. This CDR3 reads CASSLGTGWNSPLHF. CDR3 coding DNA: TGCGCCAGCAGCCTAGGGACAGGGTGGAATTCACCCCTCCACTTT.

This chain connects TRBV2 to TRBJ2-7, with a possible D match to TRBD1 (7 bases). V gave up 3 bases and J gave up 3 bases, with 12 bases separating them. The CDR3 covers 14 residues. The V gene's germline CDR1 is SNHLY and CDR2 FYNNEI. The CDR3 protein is CASSDSGGYYEQYF. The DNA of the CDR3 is TGTGCCAGCAGTGATTCAGGGGGGTACTACGAGCAGTACTTC.

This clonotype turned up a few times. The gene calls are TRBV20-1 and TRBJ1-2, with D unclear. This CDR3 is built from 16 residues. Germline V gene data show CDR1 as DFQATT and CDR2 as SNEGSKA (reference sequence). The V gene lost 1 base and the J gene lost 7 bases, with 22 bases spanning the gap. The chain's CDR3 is CSARAGRGIQILGYTF. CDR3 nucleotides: TGCAGTGCTAGAGCTGGGCGCGGTATACAAATTCTTGGCTACACCTTC.

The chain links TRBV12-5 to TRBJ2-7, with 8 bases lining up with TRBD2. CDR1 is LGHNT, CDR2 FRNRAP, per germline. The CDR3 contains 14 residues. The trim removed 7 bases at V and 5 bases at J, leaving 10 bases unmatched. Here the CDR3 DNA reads TGTGCTAGTGCCCCGGGAGGGAATGAGGACGAGCAGTACTTC. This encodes CASAPGGNEDEQYF.

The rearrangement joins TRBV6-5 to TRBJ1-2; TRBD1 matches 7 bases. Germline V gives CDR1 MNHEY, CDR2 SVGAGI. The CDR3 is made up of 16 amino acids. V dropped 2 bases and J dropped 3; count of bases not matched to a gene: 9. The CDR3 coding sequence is TGTGCCAGCAGTTACGGGGGAGGGGGCTTCGACTATGGCTACACCTTC. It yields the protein CASSYGGGGFDYGYTF.

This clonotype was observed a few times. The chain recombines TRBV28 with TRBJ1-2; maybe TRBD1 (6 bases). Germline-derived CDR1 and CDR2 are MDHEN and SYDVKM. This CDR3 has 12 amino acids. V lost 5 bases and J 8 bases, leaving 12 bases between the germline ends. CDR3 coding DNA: TGTGCCAGCAGTCCTCAGGGGAGAGGCTACACCTTC. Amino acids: CASSPQGRGYTF.

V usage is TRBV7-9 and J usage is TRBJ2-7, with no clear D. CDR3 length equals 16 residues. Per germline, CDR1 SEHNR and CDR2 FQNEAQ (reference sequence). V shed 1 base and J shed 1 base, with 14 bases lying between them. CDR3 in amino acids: CASSLEGPLASYEQYF. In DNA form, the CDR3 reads TGTGCCAGCAGCTTAGAAGGTCCCCTTGCATCCTACGAGCAGTACTTC.

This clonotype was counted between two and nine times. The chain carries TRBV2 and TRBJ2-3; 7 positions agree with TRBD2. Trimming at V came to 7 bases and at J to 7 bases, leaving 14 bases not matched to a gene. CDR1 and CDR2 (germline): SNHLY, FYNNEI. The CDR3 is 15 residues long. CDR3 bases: TGTGCCAGCACGATCGGTCCTAGCGGATCCTATACGCAGTATTTT. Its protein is CASTIGPSGSYTQYF.

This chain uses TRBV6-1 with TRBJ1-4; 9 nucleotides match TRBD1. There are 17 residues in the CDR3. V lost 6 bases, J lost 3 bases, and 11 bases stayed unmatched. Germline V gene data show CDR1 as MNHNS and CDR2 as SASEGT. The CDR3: CASSQQDRGWANEKLFF. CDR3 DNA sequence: TGTGCCAGCAGCCAACAGGACAGGGGCTGGGCTAATGAAAAACTGTTTTTT.

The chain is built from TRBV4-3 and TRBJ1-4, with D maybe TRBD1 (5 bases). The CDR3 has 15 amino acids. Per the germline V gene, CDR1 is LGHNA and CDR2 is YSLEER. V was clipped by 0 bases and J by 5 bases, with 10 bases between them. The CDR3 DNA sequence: TGCGCCAGCAGCCAAGATACAGGAGTAAATGAAAAACTGTTTTTT. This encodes CASSQDTGVNEKLFF.

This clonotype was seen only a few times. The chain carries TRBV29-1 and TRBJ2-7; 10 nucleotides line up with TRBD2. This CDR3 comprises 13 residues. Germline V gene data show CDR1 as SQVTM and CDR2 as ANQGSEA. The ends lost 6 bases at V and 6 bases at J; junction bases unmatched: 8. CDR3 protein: CSVILAGHSEQYF. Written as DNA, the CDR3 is TGCAGCGTCATACTAGCGGGGCACTCCGAGCAGTACTTC.

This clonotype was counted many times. The CDR3 region has the DNA TGCGCCAGCAGCTTGGATGCTAGCGTCTACTACGAGCAGTACTTC. It encodes CASSLDASVYYEQYF. This sequence joins TRBV5-1 and TRBJ2-7; D may be TRBD2 (6 bases). V gave up 0 bases and J gave up 3 bases, with 13 bases separating them. The CDR3 extends over 15 amino acids. The V gene's germline CDR1 is SGHRS and CDR2 YFSETQ.

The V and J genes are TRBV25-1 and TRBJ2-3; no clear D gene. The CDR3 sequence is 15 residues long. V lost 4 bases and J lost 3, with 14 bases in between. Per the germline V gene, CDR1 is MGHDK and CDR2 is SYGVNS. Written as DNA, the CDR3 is TGTGCCAGCAGTGCGGTAAAAGGTTGGACAGATACGCAGTATTTT. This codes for CASSAVKGWTDTQYF.

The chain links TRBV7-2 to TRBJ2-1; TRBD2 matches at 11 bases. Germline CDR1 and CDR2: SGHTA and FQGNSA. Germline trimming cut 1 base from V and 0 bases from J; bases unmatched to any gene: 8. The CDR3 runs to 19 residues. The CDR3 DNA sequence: TGTGCCAGCAGCTTAGTAGCGGGGGGGCCCCGTAGCTCCTACAATGAGCAGTTCTTC. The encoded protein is CASSLVAGGPRSSYNEQFF.

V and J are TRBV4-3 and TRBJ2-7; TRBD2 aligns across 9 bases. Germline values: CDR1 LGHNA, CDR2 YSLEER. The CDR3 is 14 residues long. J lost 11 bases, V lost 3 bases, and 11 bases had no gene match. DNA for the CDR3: TGCGCCAGCAGCCAGTTCCTCGCGGGGGGGCATGAGTACTTC. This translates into CASSQFLAGGHEYF.

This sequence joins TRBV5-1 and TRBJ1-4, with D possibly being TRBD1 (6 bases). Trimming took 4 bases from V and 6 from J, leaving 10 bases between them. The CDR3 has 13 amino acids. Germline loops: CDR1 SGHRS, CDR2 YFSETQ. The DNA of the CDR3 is TGCGCCAGCAGCGTGAACAGGGATGAAAAACTGTTTTTT. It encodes CASSVNRDEKLFF.

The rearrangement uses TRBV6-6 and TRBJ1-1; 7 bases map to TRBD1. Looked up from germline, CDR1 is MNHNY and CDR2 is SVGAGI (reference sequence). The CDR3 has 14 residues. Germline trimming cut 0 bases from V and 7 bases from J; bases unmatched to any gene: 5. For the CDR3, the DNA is TGTGCCAGCAGTTACTCGCCGACAGGGATTGAAGCTTTCTTT. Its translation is CASSYSPTGIEAFF.

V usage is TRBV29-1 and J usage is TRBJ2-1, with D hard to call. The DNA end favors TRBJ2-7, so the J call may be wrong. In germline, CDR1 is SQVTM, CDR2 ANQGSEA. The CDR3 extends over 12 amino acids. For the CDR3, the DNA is TGCAGCGTTGACGAGACGTACAATGAGCAGTACTTC. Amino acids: CSVDETYNEQYF.

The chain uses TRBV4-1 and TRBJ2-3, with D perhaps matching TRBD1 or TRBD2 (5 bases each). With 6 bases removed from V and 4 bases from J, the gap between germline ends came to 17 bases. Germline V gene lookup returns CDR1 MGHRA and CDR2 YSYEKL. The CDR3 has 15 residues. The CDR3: CASSPGPRGPDTQYF. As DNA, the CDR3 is TGCGCCAGCAGTCCCGGGCCGAGGGGACCAGATACGCAGTATTTT.

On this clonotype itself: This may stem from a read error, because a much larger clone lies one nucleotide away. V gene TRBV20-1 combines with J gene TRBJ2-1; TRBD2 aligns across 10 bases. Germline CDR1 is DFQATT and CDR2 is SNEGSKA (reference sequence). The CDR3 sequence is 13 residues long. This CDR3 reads CSAGTSDYNGQFF. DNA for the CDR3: TGCAGTGCGGGGACTAGCGACTACAATGGGCAGTTCTTC.

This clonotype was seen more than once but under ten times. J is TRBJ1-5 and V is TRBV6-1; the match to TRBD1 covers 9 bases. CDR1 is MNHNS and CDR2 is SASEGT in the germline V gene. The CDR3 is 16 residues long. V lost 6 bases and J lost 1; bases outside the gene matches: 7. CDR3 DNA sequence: TGTGCCAGCAGCGAATGGGGACAGGGAAGCAATCAGCCCCAGCATTTT. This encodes CASSEWGQGSNQPQHF.

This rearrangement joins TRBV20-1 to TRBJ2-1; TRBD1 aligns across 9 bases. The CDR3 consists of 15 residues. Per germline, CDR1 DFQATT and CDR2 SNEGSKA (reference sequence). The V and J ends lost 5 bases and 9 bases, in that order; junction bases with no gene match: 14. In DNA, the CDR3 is TGCAGTGCTTACCTACTGGGACAGGGAGTCGGTGAGCAGTTCTTC. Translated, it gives CSAYLLGQGVGEQFF.

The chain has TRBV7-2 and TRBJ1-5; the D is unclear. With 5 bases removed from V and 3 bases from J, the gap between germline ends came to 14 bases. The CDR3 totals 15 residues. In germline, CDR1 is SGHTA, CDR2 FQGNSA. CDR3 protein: CASSLRSSDNQPQHF. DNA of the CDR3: TGTGCCAGCAGCCTTAGGTCTTCGGACAATCAGCCCCAGCATTTT.